This T cell receptor beta chain was obtained from a study of CD8 T cells in ankylosing spondylitis. Study observations and caveats: Earlier studies detected some motif variants in reactive arthritis synovial fluid and blood. Significant enrichment of disease-linked clones was reported in matched ankylosing spondylitis synovial fluid.

Concerning this clonotype: What it binds is not known.

Scientists made TCR beta libraries using quantitative 5'-RACE with molecular barcodes. MiXCR, applied by TCRdb to the 5' RACE reads, yields one record per CDR3 protein. The repertoire holds 210,000 or so distinct CDR3 sequences, with about 26% as singletons. Germline V gene sequence: CDR1 KGHDR, CDR2 SFDVKD. CDR3 length: 14 residues. V lost 5 bases and J lost 9, with 16 bases in between. V is TRBV24-1 and J is TRBJ2-1; the D call may be TRBD1 or TRBD2 (6 bases each). This TCR was sampled from a male donor with ankylosing spondylitis or in good health (not recorded which). Sequencing was performed on blood, either unsorted or a sorted T cell fraction (not recorded which). CDR3 region: CATSAWGAVGEQFF. Here the CDR3 DNA reads TGTGCCACCAGTGCTTGGGGGGCAGTGGGTGAGCAGTTCTTC.